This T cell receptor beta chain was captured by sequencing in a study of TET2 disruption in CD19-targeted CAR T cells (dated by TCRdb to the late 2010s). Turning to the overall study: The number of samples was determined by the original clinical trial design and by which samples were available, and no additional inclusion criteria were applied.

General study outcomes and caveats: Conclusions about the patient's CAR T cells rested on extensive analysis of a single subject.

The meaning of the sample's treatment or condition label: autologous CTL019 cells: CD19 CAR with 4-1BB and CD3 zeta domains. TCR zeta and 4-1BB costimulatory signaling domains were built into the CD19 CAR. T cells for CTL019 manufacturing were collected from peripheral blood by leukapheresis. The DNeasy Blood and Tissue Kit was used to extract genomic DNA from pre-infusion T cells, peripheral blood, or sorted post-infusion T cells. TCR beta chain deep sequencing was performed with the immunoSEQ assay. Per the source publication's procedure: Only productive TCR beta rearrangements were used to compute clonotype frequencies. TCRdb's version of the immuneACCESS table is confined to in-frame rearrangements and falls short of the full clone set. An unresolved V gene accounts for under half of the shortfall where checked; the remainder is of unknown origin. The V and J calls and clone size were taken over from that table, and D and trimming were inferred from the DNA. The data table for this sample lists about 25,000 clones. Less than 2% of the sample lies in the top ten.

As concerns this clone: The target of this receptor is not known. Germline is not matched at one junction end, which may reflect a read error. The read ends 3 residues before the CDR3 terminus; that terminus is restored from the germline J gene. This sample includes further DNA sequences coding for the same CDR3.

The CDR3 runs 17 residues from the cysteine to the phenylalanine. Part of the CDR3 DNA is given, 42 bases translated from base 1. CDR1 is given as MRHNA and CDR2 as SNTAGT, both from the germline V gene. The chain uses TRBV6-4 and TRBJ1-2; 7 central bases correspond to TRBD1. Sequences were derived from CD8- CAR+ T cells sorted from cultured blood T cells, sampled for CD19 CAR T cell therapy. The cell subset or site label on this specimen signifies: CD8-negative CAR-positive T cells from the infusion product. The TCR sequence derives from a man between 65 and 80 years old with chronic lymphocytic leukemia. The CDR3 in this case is CASSDSTGPGAFYGYTF. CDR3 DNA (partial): TGTGCCAGCAGTGACTCGACAGGGCCCGGCGCCTTCTATGGT.